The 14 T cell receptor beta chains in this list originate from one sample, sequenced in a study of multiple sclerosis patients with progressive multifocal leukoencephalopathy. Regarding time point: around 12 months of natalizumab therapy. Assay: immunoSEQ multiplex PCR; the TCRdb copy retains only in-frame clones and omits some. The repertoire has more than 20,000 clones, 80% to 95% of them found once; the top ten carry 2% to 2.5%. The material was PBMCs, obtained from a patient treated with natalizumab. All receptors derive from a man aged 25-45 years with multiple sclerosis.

The CDR3 is CASSLLDTQYF. The CDR3 nucleotides read TGTGCCAGCAGCCTTCTGGATACGCAGTATTTT. The chain is built from TRBV14 and TRBJ2-3, with D uncertain. The CDR3 is 11 amino acids. CDR1 is SGHDN, CDR2 FVKESK, per germline. Trimming stripped 4 bases from V and 6 bases from J, with 5 bases between.

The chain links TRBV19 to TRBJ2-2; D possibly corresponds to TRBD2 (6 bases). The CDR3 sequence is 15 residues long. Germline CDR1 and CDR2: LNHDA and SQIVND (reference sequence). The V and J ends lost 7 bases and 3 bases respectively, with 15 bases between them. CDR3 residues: CASTLAIGDTGELFF. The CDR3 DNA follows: TGTGCCAGTACCCTAGCGATTGGGGACACCGGGGAGCTGTTTTTT.

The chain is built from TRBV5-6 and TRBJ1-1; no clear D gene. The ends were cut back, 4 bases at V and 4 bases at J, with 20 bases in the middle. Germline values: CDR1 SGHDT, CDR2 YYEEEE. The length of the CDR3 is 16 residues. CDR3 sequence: CASSLAIWREATEAFF. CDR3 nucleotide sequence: TGTGCCAGCAGCCTTGCAATATGGCGGGAGGCCACTGAAGCTTTCTTT. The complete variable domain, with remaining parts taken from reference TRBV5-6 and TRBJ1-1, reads DAGVTQSPTHLIKTRGQQVTLRCSPKSGHDTVSWYQQALGQGPQFIFQYYEEEERQRGNFPDRFSGHQFPNYSSELNVNALLLGDSALYLCASSLAIWREATEAFFGQGTRLTVV.

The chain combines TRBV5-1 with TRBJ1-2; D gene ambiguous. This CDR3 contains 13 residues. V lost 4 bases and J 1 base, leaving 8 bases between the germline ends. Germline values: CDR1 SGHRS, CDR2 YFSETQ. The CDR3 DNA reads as TGCGCCAGCAGCGAGGATCTTAACTATGGCTACACCTTC. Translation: CASSEDLNYGYTF.

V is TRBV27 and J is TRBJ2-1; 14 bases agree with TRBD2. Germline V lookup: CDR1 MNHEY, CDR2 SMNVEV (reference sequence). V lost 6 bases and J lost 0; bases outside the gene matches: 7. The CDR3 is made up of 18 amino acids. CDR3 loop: CASSPLGTSGSSYNEQFF. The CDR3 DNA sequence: TGTGCCAGCAGCCCTCTGGGGACTAGCGGGAGCTCCTACAATGAGCAGTTCTTC.

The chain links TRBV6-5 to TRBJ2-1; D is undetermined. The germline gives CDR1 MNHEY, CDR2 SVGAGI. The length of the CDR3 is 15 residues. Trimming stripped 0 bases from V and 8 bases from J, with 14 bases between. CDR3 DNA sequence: TGTGCCAGCAGTTACTCGGCGAGATATGTAGATGAGCAGTTCTTC. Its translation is CASSYSARYVDEQFF.

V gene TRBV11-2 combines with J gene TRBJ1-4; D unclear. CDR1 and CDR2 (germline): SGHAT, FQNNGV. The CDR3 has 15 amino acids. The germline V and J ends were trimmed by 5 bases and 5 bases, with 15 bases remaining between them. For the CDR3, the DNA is TGTGCCAGCAGCCCAGGAGGTACCTCGAATGAAAAACTGTTTTTT. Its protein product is CASSPGGTSNEKLFF. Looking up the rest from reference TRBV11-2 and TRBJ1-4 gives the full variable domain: EAGVAQSPRYKIIEKRQSVAFWCNPISGHATLYWYQQILGQGPKLLIQFQNNGVVDDSQLPKDRFSAERLKGVDSTLKIQPAKLEDSAVYLCASSPGGTSNEKLFFGSGTQLSVL.

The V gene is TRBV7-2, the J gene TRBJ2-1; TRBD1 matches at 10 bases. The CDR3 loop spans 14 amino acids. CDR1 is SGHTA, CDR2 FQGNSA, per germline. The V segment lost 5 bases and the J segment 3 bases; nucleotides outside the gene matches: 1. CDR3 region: CASSRDRGYNEQFF. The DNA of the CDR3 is TGTGCCAGCAGCCGGGACAGGGGCTACAATGAGCAGTTCTTC.

Here the CDR3 reads CASSPVAGLSYEQYF. CDR3 bases: TGTGCCAGCAGCCCAGTCGCGGGACTATCCTACGAGCAGTACTTC. V usage is TRBV5-6 and J usage is TRBJ2-5; 7 positions match TRBD2. The closer fit of TRBJ2-7 to the DNA end suggests the J call may be wrong. Germline lookup yields CDR1 SGHDT and CDR2 YYEEEE. This CDR3 has 15 residues.

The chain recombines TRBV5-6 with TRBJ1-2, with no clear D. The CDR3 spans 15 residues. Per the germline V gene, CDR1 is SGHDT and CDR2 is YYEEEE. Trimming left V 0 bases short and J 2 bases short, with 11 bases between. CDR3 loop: CASSLDLSGNYGYTF. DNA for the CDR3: TGTGCCAGCAGCTTGGATTTAAGCGGAAACTATGGCTACACCTTC.

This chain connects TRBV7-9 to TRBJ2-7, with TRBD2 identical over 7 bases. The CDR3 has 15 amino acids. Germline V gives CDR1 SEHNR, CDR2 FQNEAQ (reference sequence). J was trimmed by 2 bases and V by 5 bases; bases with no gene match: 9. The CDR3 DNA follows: TGTGCCAGCAGCCCTACCTCCGGGACTACCTACGAGCAGTACTTC. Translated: CASSPTSGTTYEQYF.

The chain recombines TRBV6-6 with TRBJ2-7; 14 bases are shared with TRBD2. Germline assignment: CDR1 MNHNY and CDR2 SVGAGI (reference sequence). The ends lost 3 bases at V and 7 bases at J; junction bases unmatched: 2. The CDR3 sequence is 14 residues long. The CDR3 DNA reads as TGTGCCAGCAGTTATGGGACTAGCGGGAGAGAGCAGTACTTC. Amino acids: CASSYGTSGREQYF.

The CDR3, as DNA: TGTGCCAGCAGTTCCCCACTGCGGGAGTCTGATGAGCAGTTCTTC. Translating it yields CASSSPLRESDEQFF. The V call is TRBV25-1, the J call TRBJ2-1; 7 bases match TRBD2. This CDR3 spans 15 amino acids. Trimming removed 5 bases from V and 8 bases from J; junction bases left unmatched: 12. From germline, CDR1 is MGHDK and CDR2 SYGVNS. Using reference TRBV25-1 and TRBJ2-1 for the parts outside the CDR3, the full variable domain is EADIYQTPRYLVIGTGKKITLECSQTMGHDKMYWYQQDPGMELHLIHYSYGVNSTEKGDLSSESTVSRIRTEHFPLTLESARPSHTSQYLCASSSPLRESDEQFFGPGTRLTVL.

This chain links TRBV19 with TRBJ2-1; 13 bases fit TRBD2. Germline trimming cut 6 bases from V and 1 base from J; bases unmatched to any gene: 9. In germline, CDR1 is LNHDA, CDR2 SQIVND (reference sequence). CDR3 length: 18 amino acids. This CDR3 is CASRSPGTSGISYNEQFF. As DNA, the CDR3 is TGTGCCAGTAGATCCCCCGGGACTAGCGGGATTTCCTACAATGAGCAGTTCTTC.